This T cell receptor (beta chain) was retrieved from a study of blood T cell repertoires in COVID-19. In the study overall: Nucleic acid was either cDNA or gDNA, and it came from T cells, B-cell-depleted T cells, or PBMCs.

Some clones are missing from TCRdb's copy, which holds only in-frame ones; the method was immunoSEQ multiplex PCR. The profile shows just under 85,000 clones, around 82% of them singletons. The origin of this receptor is a woman aged 55-70 years with acute or convalescent COVID-19. Sequencing was carried out using peripheral blood.

Here the CDR3 DNA reads TGTGCCAGCAGCTTAAACTACAATCAGCCCCAGCATTTT. It is translated as CASSLNYNQPQHF. This chain links TRBV7-2 with TRBJ1-5; D not resolved. The CDR3 contains 13 residues. V shed 2 bases and J shed 3 bases, with 5 bases lying between them. Germline V gene sequence: CDR1 SGHTA, CDR2 FQGNSA.